The rows below give T cell receptor beta chains drawn from one sample of a study of cytomegalovirus exposure and HLA in healthy donors. Method: immunoSEQ multiplex PCR; TCRdb's copy keeps in-frame clones and lacks some. The data contain more than 85,000 clones, 70% to 80% of them singletons. The sample taken for sequencing was PBMCs. Receptor source: a female donor in good health and CMV-seronegative. Both conserved end residues are part of each CDR3. D genes are given only for firm matches. Size is stated for part of the rows, as once, few or many counts, or as a class when the clone is expanded.

J gene: TRBJ2-7; clone size: -; V gene: TRBV16; D gene: -; CDR3 protein: CASSPWGGEGYEQYF; CDR3 DNA: TGTGCCAGCAGCCCATGGGGGGGCGAGGGATACGAGCAGTACTTC
J gene: TRBJ2-3; clone size: -; V gene: TRBV5-1; D gene: -; CDR3 protein: CASSLVRAGLTDTQYF; CDR3 DNA: TGCGCCAGCAGCTTGGTGCGGGCGGGACTCACAGATACGCAGTATTTT
J gene: TRBJ2-7; clone size: -; V gene: TRBV2; D gene: TRBD1; CDR3 protein: CASRYGTGPYEQYF; CDR3 DNA: TGTGCCAGCAGATACGGGACAGGGCCCTACGAGCAGTACTTC
J gene: TRBJ2-2; clone size: -; V gene: TRBV6-4; D gene: -; CDR3 protein: CASSDSRRRPLTIKNTGELFF; CDR3 DNA: TGTGCCAGCAGTGACTCGAGGAGGCGCCCGTTAACCATAAAGAACACCGGGGAGCTGTTTTTT
J gene: TRBJ2-5; clone size: -; V gene: TRBV9; D gene: -; CDR3 protein: CASSASLQGGQETQYF; CDR3 DNA: TGTGCCAGCAGCGCTTCCCTCCAGGGGGGACAAGAGACCCAGTACTTC
J gene: TRBJ1-2; clone size: -; V gene: TRBV5-1; D gene: TRBD1; CDR3 protein: CASSEGQGSKNYGYTF; CDR3 DNA: TGCGCCAGCAGCGAGGGACAGGGTAGTAAGAACTATGGCTACACCTTC
J gene: TRBJ2-2; clone size: few; V gene: TRBV18; D gene: -; CDR3 protein: CASSSNRERGTGELFF; CDR3 DNA: TGTGCCAGCTCATCGAACAGGGAAAGGGGCACCGGGGAGCTGTTTTTT
J gene: TRBJ1-6; clone size: -; V gene: TRBV10-3; D gene: -; CDR3 protein: CAISRTAYNSPLHF; CDR3 DNA: TGTGCCATCAGCAGGACAGCCTATAATTCACCCCTCCACTTT
J gene: TRBJ2-2; clone size: few; V gene: TRBV30; D gene: TRBD2; CDR3 protein: CAWKRTSGNGELFF; CDR3 DNA: TGTGCCTGGAAGAGGACTAGCGGTAACGGGGAGCTGTTTTTT
J gene: TRBJ1-1; clone size: -; V gene: TRBV9; D gene: -; CDR3 protein: CASSEQVGNTEAFF; CDR3 DNA: TGTGCCAGCAGCGAACAGGTGGGGAACACTGAAGCTTTCTTT
J gene: TRBJ2-3; clone size: -; V gene: TRBV19; D gene: -; CDR3 protein: CASSPIGLTDTQYF; CDR3 DNA: TGTGCCAGTAGTCCCATAGGACTCACAGATACGCAGTATTTT
J gene: TRBJ2-7; clone size: -; V gene: TRBV30; D gene: -; CDR3 protein: CAWSVGSYEQYF; CDR3 DNA: TGTGCCTGGAGTGTAGGGAGTTACGAGCAGTACTTC
J gene: TRBJ2-7; clone size: -; V gene: TRBV11-2; D gene: -; CDR3 protein: CASSLVQNSRSSPYEQYF; CDR3 DNA: TGTGCCAGCAGCTTAGTACAGAACTCCCGTTCCAGCCCCTACGAGCAGTACTTC
J gene: TRBJ2-7; clone size: -; V gene: TRBV4-1; D gene: TRBD2; CDR3 protein: CASSPIGVAGSYEQYF; CDR3 DNA: TGCGCCAGCAGCCCAATCGGGGTAGCGGGATCATACGAGCAGTACTTC
J gene: TRBJ1-1; clone size: -; V gene: TRBV13; D gene: -; CDR3 protein: CASSGRQSMNTEAFF; CDR3 DNA: TGTGCCAGCAGCGGGCGACAGTCCATGAACACTGAAGCTTTCTTT
J gene: TRBJ1-6; clone size: -; V gene: TRBV4-1; D gene: TRBD1; CDR3 protein: CASSQRGAEGAYNSPLHF; CDR3 DNA: TGCGCCAGCAGCCAAAGGGGAGCAGAGGGGGCGTACAATTCACCCCTCCACTTT
J gene: TRBJ1-3; clone size: -; V gene: TRBV7-8; D gene: TRBD1; CDR3 protein: CASSSGQGRNTIYF; CDR3 DNA: TGTGCCAGCAGCTCGGGACAGGGCCGAAACACCATATATTTT
J gene: TRBJ1-2; clone size: medium-sized; V gene: TRBV4-2; D gene: -; CDR3 protein: CASSQDEAGGYTF; CDR3 DNA: TGTGCCAGCAGCCAAGATGAGGCCGGGGGCTACACCTTC
J gene: TRBJ2-7; clone size: -; V gene: TRBV4-2; D gene: TRBD2; CDR3 protein: CASSQDLASGPYEQYF; CDR3 DNA: TGTGCCAGCAGCCAAGATCTGGCTAGCGGACCCTACGAGCAGTACTTC
J gene: TRBJ1-1; clone size: once; V gene: TRBV5-1; D gene: -; CDR3 protein: CASSEGGFTEAFF; CDR3 DNA: TGCGCCAGCAGCGAGGGGGGGTTTACTGAAGCTTTCTTT
J gene: TRBJ2-1; clone size: -; V gene: TRBV28; D gene: -; CDR3 protein: CATHRDFVGNEQFF; CDR3 DNA: TGTGCCACCCACCGGGACTTTGTAGGCAATGAGCAGTTCTTC
J gene: TRBJ2-5; clone size: -; V gene: TRBV28; D gene: -; CDR3 protein: CASRLKETQYF; CDR3 DNA: TGTGCCAGCAGACTGAAAGAGACCCAGTACTTC
J gene: TRBJ2-1; clone size: -; V gene: TRBV6-1; D gene: TRBD2; CDR3 protein: CASSEAPSGGYNEQFF; CDR3 DNA: TGTGCCAGCAGTGAAGCACCCAGCGGGGGCTACAATGAGCAGTTCTTC
J gene: TRBJ2-1; clone size: few; V gene: TRBV4-3; D gene: TRBD1; CDR3 protein: CASSQDGTGGRYNEQFF; CDR3 DNA: TGCGCCAGCAGCCAAGATGGGACAGGGGGCCGGTACAATGAGCAGTTCTTC
J gene: TRBJ1-5; clone size: -; V gene: TRBV29-1; D gene: -; CDR3 protein: CSALGDSNQPQHF; CDR3 DNA: TGCAGCGCCCTCGGGGATAGCAATCAGCCCCAGCATTTT
J gene: TRBJ2-6; clone size: -; V gene: TRBV7-2; D gene: -; CDR3 protein: CASSLRFGQSGANVLTF; CDR3 DNA: TGTGCCAGCAGCCTAAGGTTCGGACAGTCTGGGGCCAACGTCCTGACTTTC
J gene: TRBJ1-2; clone size: -; V gene: TRBV9; D gene: -; CDR3 protein: CASSVGGGSVNYGYTF; CDR3 DNA: TGTGCCAGCAGCGTAGGGGGGGGCTCAGTGAACTATGGCTACACCTTC
J gene: TRBJ1-1; clone size: -; V gene: TRBV6-5; D gene: -; CDR3 protein: CASIPRGIGEAFF; CDR3 DNA: TGTGCCAGCATACCCCGAGGCATTGGTGAAGCTTTCTTT
J gene: TRBJ1-1; clone size: -; V gene: TRBV29-1; D gene: -; CDR3 protein: CSVDDRLNTEAFF; CDR3 DNA: TGCAGCGTTGACGACAGGTTGAACACTGAAGCTTTCTTT
J gene: TRBJ1-4; clone size: -; V gene: TRBV18; D gene: TRBD1; CDR3 protein: CASSPQGQGIIEKLFF; CDR3 DNA: TGTGCCAGCTCACCGCAGGGACAGGGGATTATTGAAAAACTGTTTTTT
J gene: TRBJ1-5; clone size: -; V gene: TRBV5-1; D gene: TRBD1; CDR3 protein: CASSPQPTGGGQPQHF; CDR3 DNA: TGCGCCAGCAGTCCCCAACCAACAGGGGGCGGTCAGCCCCAGCATTTT
J gene: TRBJ2-3; clone size: -; V gene: TRBV2; D gene: TRBD1; CDR3 protein: CASSEPRQGGTDTQYF; CDR3 DNA: TGTGCCAGCAGTGAACCCCGACAGGGGGGCACAGATACGCAGTATTTT
J gene: TRBJ2-7; clone size: -; V gene: TRBV6-1; D gene: -; CDR3 protein: CASTWDWNEYYEQYF; CDR3 DNA: TGTGCCAGCACCTGGGACTGGAATGAATACTACGAGCAGTACTTC
J gene: TRBJ1-1; clone size: -; V gene: TRBV27; D gene: -; CDR3 protein: CASSLEGWTEAFF; CDR3 DNA: TGTGCCAGCAGTTTAGAGGGTTGGACTGAAGCTTTCTTT
J gene: TRBJ2-7; clone size: -; V gene: TRBV5-4; D gene: TRBD2; CDR3 protein: CASSSTRAGGSSYEQYF; CDR3 DNA: TGTGCCAGCAGCTCTACCCGAGCGGGGGGAAGCTCCTACGAGCAGTACTTC
J gene: TRBJ1-5; clone size: -; V gene: TRBV14; D gene: -; CDR3 protein: CASSFTYDQPQHF; CDR3 DNA: TGTGCCAGCAGCTTCACATACGATCAGCCCCAGCATTTT
J gene: TRBJ2-2; clone size: -; V gene: TRBV18; D gene: -; CDR3 protein: CASSPPTRITGELFF; CDR3 DNA: TGTGCCAGCTCACCACCGACTAGAATTACCGGGGAGCTGTTTTTT
J gene: TRBJ2-2; clone size: -; V gene: TRBV19; D gene: TRBD1; CDR3 protein: CASSPGQGIYTGELFF; CDR3 DNA: TGTGCCAGTAGTCCCGGACAGGGGATATATACCGGGGAGCTGTTTTTT
J gene: TRBJ1-4; clone size: few; V gene: TRBV4-3; D gene: -; CDR3 protein: CASQEDSGNEKLFF; CDR3 DNA: TGCGCCAGCCAAGAGGACTCGGGTAATGAAAAACTGTTTTTT
J gene: TRBJ2-7; clone size: once; V gene: TRBV6-6; D gene: -; CDR3 protein: CASSYQSSSYEQYF; CDR3 DNA: TGTGCCAGCAGTTATCAATCCTCTTCCTACGAGCAGTACTTC
J gene: TRBJ2-3; clone size: -; V gene: TRBV7-3; D gene: TRBD1; CDR3 protein: CASSNTGGGSTDTQYF; CDR3 DNA: TGTGCCAGCAGCAACACAGGGGGCGGTAGCACAGATACGCAGTATTTT
J gene: TRBJ1-1; clone size: few; V gene: TRBV5-1; D gene: -; CDR3 protein: CASSLGLNTEAFF; CDR3 DNA: TGCGCCAGCAGCTTGGGGCTGAACACTGAAGCTTTCTTT
J gene: TRBJ2-2; clone size: -; V gene: TRBV19; D gene: -; CDR3 protein: CASRGGAGELFF; CDR3 DNA: TGTGCCAGTAGGGGGGGAGCCGGGGAGCTGTTTTTT
J gene: TRBJ2-7; clone size: -; V gene: TRBV6-5; D gene: -; CDR3 protein: CASSYSAGLFSGQYF; CDR3 DNA: TGTGCCAGCAGTTACTCGGCTGGACTGTTTAGTGGGCAGTACTTC
J gene: TRBJ1-5; clone size: -; V gene: TRBV19; D gene: -; CDR3 protein: CASSMRGSGNQPQHF; CDR3 DNA: TGTGCCAGTAGTATGAGGGGGTCAGGCAATCAGCCCCAGCATTTT
J gene: TRBJ1-1; clone size: -; V gene: TRBV15; D gene: -; CDR3 protein: CATSNGINTEAFF; CDR3 DNA: TGTGCCACCAGCAACGGGATTAACACTGAAGCTTTCTTT
J gene: TRBJ2-3; clone size: -; V gene: TRBV28; D gene: TRBD2; CDR3 protein: CASSLYLATSGRVSTDTQYF; CDR3 DNA: TGTGCCAGCAGTTTATATTTAGCGACTAGCGGGAGGGTTAGCACAGATACGCAGTATTTT
J gene: TRBJ1-1; clone size: -; V gene: TRBV5-1; D gene: -; CDR3 protein: CASSLAGFTEAFF; CDR3 DNA: TGCGCCAGCAGCTTGGCAGGGTTTACTGAAGCTTTCTTT
J gene: TRBJ1-6; clone size: -; V gene: TRBV15; D gene: TRBD1; CDR3 protein: CATSAATGGNSPLHF; CDR3 DNA: TGTGCCACCAGCGCAGCTACAGGGGGAAATTCACCCCTCCACTTT
J gene: TRBJ2-4; clone size: -; V gene: TRBV5-6; D gene: TRBD1; CDR3 protein: CASSLEGGHPTFQYF; CDR3 DNA: TGTGCCAGCAGCTTGGAAGGGGGCCACCCAACATTTCAGTACTTC
J gene: TRBJ1-5; clone size: few; V gene: TRBV7-9; D gene: -; CDR3 protein: CASSLEGGEGNQPQHF; CDR3 DNA: TGTGCCAGCAGCTTAGAAGGAGGGGAAGGCAATCAGCCCCAGCATTTT
J gene: TRBJ1-2; clone size: -; V gene: TRBV5-1; D gene: -; CDR3 protein: CASSAGRGATNYGYTF; CDR3 DNA: TGCGCCAGCAGCGCCGGCAGGGGCGCAACGAACTATGGCTACACCTTC
J gene: TRBJ1-2; clone size: -; V gene: TRBV7-9; D gene: TRBD1; CDR3 protein: CASSLATGNQVMIYGYTF; CDR3 DNA: TGTGCCAGCAGCTTAGCGACAGGGAACCAAGTAATGATCTATGGCTACACCTTC
J gene: TRBJ1-2; clone size: -; V gene: TRBV7-9; D gene: -; CDR3 protein: CASSLEGGRPNDDGYTF; CDR3 DNA: TGTGCCAGCAGCTTAGAGGGGGGGAGGCCTAATGACGATGGCTACACCTTC
J gene: TRBJ2-3; clone size: -; V gene: TRBV5-3; D gene: -; CDR3 protein: CARCLKGGRGTDTQYF; CDR3 DNA: TGTGCCAGATGCCTAAAGGGAGGTAGGGGCACAGATACGCAGTATTTT